Below, one TCR beta chain is given with its context. This entry is derived from a study of blood T cell repertoires in COVID-19. Background on the study: There were acute and convalescent COVID-19 samples, and they came from the United States, Italy and Spain. Sources were T cells, B-cell-depleted T cells, or PBMCs; the material itself was cDNA or gDNA.

This CDR3 has 17 amino acids. Germline V lookup: CDR1 KGHDR, CDR2 SFDVKD. J was trimmed by 5 bases and V by 4 bases; bases with no gene match: 11. Per the authors' pipeline: Reference gene primers were amplified, and this amplification served to estimate nucleated cell counts. Clones were sequenced by immunoSEQ multiplex PCR, and TCRdb holds only the in-frame ones, with some missing. The V and J calls and clone size were taken over from that table, and D and trimming were inferred from the DNA. The table lists around 400,000 clones, about 89% of them singletons. Patients at the Seattle site were enrolled during active infection and followed longitudinally.

Sequencing was performed on peripheral blood. This TCR came from a woman aged 55-69 years with COVID-19, enrolled during active disease. V is TRBV24-1 and J is TRBJ2-2, with 8 nucleotides matching TRBD1. CDR3 region: CATSDSTGVGRTGELFF. The CDR3 DNA is TGTGCCACCAGTGACTCGACAGGGGTTGGGAGGACCGGGGAGCTGTTTTTT.